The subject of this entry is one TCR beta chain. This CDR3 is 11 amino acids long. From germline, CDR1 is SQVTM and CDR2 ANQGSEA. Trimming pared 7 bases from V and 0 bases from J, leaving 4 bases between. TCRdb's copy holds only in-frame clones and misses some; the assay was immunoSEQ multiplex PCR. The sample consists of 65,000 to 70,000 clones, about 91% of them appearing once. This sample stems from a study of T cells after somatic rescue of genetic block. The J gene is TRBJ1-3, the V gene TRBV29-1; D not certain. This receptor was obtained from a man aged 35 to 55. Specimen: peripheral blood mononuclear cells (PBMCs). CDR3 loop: CSGYSGNTIYF. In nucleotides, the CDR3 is TGCAGCGGGTACTCTGGAAACACCATATATTTT.